This record covers a single T cell receptor (beta chain). Antigen unknown. This sample is drawn from a study of OX40 agonist ivuxolimab in advanced cancers. Study as a whole: Aged 23 to 79 with a mean of about 60 years, they were more than 80% male.

TCRdb's table, derived via immunoSEQ multiplex PCR, lists solely in-frame clones and lacks some. The sample shows around 100,000 clones, more than 85% of them seen only once. Findings and limits, study-wide: Nonresponders included some who also had low normalized T-cell clonal expansion.

V was cut by 0 bases and J by 8 bases, with 12 bases left in between. CDR3 length equals 14 residues. CDR1 and CDR2 from the germline V gene are KGHSH and LQKENI. The input for sequencing was CD4+ or CD8+ T cells sorted from blood, taken in a trial of the OX40 agonist ivuxolimab. The chain couples TRBV18 to TRBJ2-3, with a weak D call TRBD2 (5 bases). The clonotype was recovered from an adult with an advanced solid tumor such as melanoma, head and neck, liver or kidney cancer. DNA of the CDR3: TGTGCCAGCTCACCACCGGGCGGGTTGAGTACGCAGTATTTT. Translation gives CASSPPGGLSTQYF.